This T cell receptor beta chain derives from a study of cytomegalovirus exposure and HLA in healthy donors. About the study: The 90 to 150 validation repertoires used a platform that matched the one used for the 550 to 800 first-cohort repertoires, as a later analysis reported. Findings of the study overall: Subsequent analysis of the roughly 120 validation repertoires found a tendency for first-cohort TCR clusters to co-occur. The authors listed 150 to 200 TCR beta chains as cytomegalovirus-associated.

Germline-derived CDR1 and CDR2 are SNHLY and FYNNEI. This CDR3 contains 15 residues. Trimming took off 3 bases at V and 5 bases at J, with 16 bases between the two ends. Assay: immunoSEQ multiplex PCR; the TCRdb copy retains only in-frame clones and omits some. The repertoire includes some 310,000 clones, over 75% of them detected once, and roughly 0.96% sits in the top ten. The donors were members of the validation cohort, which comprised 120 subjects and was separate from the first cohort of roughly 700 subjects. In regard to this clone: Its antigen is not known.

The sequencing sample was made of PBMCs. This clonotype was sampled from a man aged 25-45 years in good health and CMV-seronegative. The chain joins TRBV2 to TRBJ1-2; D is possibly TRBD1 (5 bases). The CDR3 is CASSDPGRAGYGYTF. CDR3 nucleotide sequence: TGTGCCAGCAGTGACCCGGGCAGGGCGGGATATGGCTACACCTTC.